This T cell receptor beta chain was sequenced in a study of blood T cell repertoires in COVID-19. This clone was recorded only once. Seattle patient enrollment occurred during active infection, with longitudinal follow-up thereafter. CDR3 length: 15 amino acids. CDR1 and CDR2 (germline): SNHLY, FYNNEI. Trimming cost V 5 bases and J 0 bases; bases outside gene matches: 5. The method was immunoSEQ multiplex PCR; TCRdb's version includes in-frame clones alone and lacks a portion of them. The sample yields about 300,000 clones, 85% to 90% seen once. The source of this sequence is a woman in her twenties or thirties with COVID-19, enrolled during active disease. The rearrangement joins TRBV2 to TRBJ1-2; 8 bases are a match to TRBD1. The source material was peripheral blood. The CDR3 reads CASSNDRGANYGYTF. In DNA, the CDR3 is TGTGCCAGCAGTAATGACAGGGGAGCTAACTATGGCTACACCTTC.